This passage covers 29 T cell receptor beta chains from one sample sequenced in a study of read filtering for tumor transcriptome and immune sequencing. From 400 to 450 ng of RNA, a library with molecular barcoded alpha/delta and beta/gamma adaptors was made. Each CDR3 protein gets one entry after TCRdb re-called the reads with MiXCR. The repertoire holds over 80,000 distinct CDR3 sequences, 9% to 15% seen once, with under 15% in the top ten. Sequencing was done on a sample of a population of CD138-negative cells sorted from bone marrow. The receptors were gathered from a donor aged 40 or over with multiple myeloma.

This clonotype came up many times. The rearrangement uses TRBV28 and TRBJ2-1; no firm D call. CDR3 length equals 19 residues. Germline lookup yields CDR1 MDHEN and CDR2 SYDVKM. Deletions cut 10 bases from V and 0 bases from J, with 28 bases between. The CDR3 coding sequence is TGTGCCACTCACTTTCACACTCTTCGGGCTCAGAGCTCCTACAATGAGCAGTTCTTC. It translates to CATHFHTLRAQSSYNEQFF.

The CDR3, as DNA: TGTGCCAGCAGCCAACAGGGGGAGGCAGATACGCAGTATTTT. It encodes CASSQQGEADTQYF. J is TRBJ2-3 and V is TRBV7-9; 8 bases are a match to TRBD1. The CDR3 loop spans 14 amino acids. The V gene end was trimmed by 5 bases and the J gene end by 4 bases; junction bases not matched to a gene: 5. Germline-derived CDR1 and CDR2 are SEHNR and FQNEAQ (reference sequence).

This clonotype was seen repeatedly, ten times or more. CDR3 residues: CASSNLAGIAEQFF. DNA of the CDR3: TGTGCCAGTAGTAACCTAGCGGGAATCGCTGAGCAGTTCTTC. The V gene is TRBV19, the J gene TRBJ2-1; 9 positions match TRBD2. Trimming removed 4 bases from V and 9 bases from J; junction bases left unmatched: 7. Per germline, CDR1 LNHDA and CDR2 SQIVND (reference sequence). This CDR3 spans 14 amino acids.

This clonotype was seen ten or more times. The genes are TRBV5-1 and TRBJ2-1, with 9 bases matching TRBD2. V dropped 0 bases and J dropped 5; count of bases not matched to a gene: 6. Germline CDR1 and CDR2: SGHRS and YFSETQ. The CDR3 sequence is 16 residues long. The CDR3 coding sequence is TGCGCCAGCAGCTTGGGGGCGGGAGGGCCGCACAATGAGCAGTTCTTC. Amino acid sequence: CASSLGAGGPHNEQFF.

This clonotype showed up just a few times. A single base separates this from a much larger clone, so it may be a read error. This chain connects TRBV29-1 to TRBJ1-1; 7 positions match TRBD1. The germline gives CDR1 SQVTM, CDR2 ANQGSEA. The CDR3 loop spans 13 amino acids. The CDR3 sequence is CGVTRQGNTEAFF. Written as DNA, the CDR3 is TGCGGCGTTACTAGACAGGGAAACACTGAAGCTTTCTTT.

This clonotype was counted only a few times. The V gene is TRBV27, the J gene TRBJ1-1; no definite D call. V was shortened by 8 bases and J by 2 bases, with 6 bases between the two germline ends. From germline, CDR1 is MNHEY and CDR2 SMNVEV (reference sequence). There are 11 residues in the CDR3. Here the CDR3 DNA reads TGTGCCAGCGGACGAAACACTGAAGCTTTCTTT. Its protein product is CASGRNTEAFF.

Remarks on this clonotype: Since a much larger clone is just one base distant, this may be a read error. The J gene is TRBJ2-7, the V gene TRBV4-2; weak D call: TRBD1 (5 bases). Trimming left V 6 bases short and J 8 bases short, with 32 bases between. The CDR3 length is 18 residues. Per germline, CDR1 LGHNA and CDR2 YNFKEQ. The CDR3 spells CASSHRPATSEGVYKQYF. CDR3 nucleotide sequence: TGTGCCAGCAGTCACAGGCCGGCAACCTCGGAAGGTGTATACAAGCAGTACTTC.

This clonotype was counted ten times or more. The chain combines TRBV18 with TRBJ2-2, with 8 bases that match TRBD1. Trimming took 6 bases from V and 1 from J; bases not matched to a gene: 4. The CDR3 loop spans 15 amino acids. CDR1 KGHSH and CDR2 LQKENI come from the germline V gene. The CDR3 DNA reads TGTGCCAGCTCCGCGGGACAGGTGAACACCGGGGAGCTGTTTTTT. Its translation: CASSAGQVNTGELFF.

As concerns this clonotype: One end of the junction fails to match germline, which may point to a read error. This chain joins TRBV6-5 and TRBJ1-5; the D is unclear. CDR1 MNHEY and CDR2 SVGAGI come from the germline V gene. The length of the CDR3 is 12 residues. CDR3 DNA: TGTGCCGGCAGCTCCGGGAACCAGCCCCAGCATTTT. It encodes CAGSSGNQPQHF.

There are many counts of this clonotype. The V gene is TRBV2, the J gene TRBJ2-5, with D uncertain. From germline, CDR1 is SNHLY and CDR2 FYNNEI. This CDR3 comprises 14 residues. The germline V and J ends were trimmed by 4 bases and 4 bases, with 13 bases remaining between them. CDR3 DNA sequence: TGTGCCAGCAGTGGAGGCGTCCTAAGAGAGACCCAGTACTTC. Translating gives CASSGGVLRETQYF. Complete variable domain (other parts from reference TRBV2 and TRBJ2-5): EPEVTQTPSHQVTQMGQEVILRCVPISNHLYFYWYRQILGQKVEFLVSFYNNEISEKSEIFDDQFSVERPDGSNFTLKIRSTKLEDSAMYFCASSGGVLRETQYFGPGTRLLVL.

The J gene is TRBJ2-1, the V gene TRBV14; D gene ambiguous. This CDR3 contains 14 residues. Germline CDR1 SGHDN, CDR2 FVKESK. The V and J ends lost 2 bases and 8 bases respectively, with 13 bases between them. CDR3 DNA: TGTGCCAGCAGCCAACCTTCGGGCCGCGATGAGCAGTTCTTC. Translated: CASSQPSGRDEQFF.

There are many counts of this clonotype. This chain's CDR3 is CASSLNGPYGTQYF. The DNA of the CDR3 is TGTGCCAGCAGCTTAAATGGCCCATATGGGACCCAGTACTTC. The chain couples TRBV11-3 to TRBJ2-5; D gene uncertain. The CDR3 has 14 amino acids. V dropped 2 bases and J dropped 7 bases, with 14 bases sitting between them. Germline loops: CDR1 SGHNT, CDR2 YENEEA.

This rearrangement joins TRBV6-5 to TRBJ2-1; D is uncertain. The CDR3 is 14 amino acids. CDR1 is MNHEY and CDR2 is SVGAGI in the germline V gene. The ends were cut back, 4 bases at V and 8 bases at J, with 15 bases in the middle. In DNA, the CDR3 is TGTGCCAGCAGTTCCAACCCCCCCGTCTATGAGCAGTTCTTC. Translating it yields CASSSNPPVYEQFF.

This clonotype was seen more than once but under ten times. The V call is TRBV5-1, the J call TRBJ1-3; D ambiguous. Germline V gives CDR1 SGHRS, CDR2 YFSETQ. The V end was cut by 4 bases, the J end by 2 bases, with 4 bases between. The CDR3 has 12 amino acids. The CDR3 bases are TGCGCCAGCAGCGGGACTGGAAACACCATATATTTT. Encoded protein: CASSGTGNTIYF.

About this clonotype itself: Since no conserved phenylalanine or tryptophan closes the CDR3, a read error is the likely cause. The V gene is TRBV20-1, the J gene TRBJ2-1; 9 positions agree with TRBD2. CDR3 length: 13 amino acids. Germline loops: CDR1 DFQATT, CDR2 SNEGSKA (reference sequence). J lost 8 bases, V lost 3 bases, and 5 bases had no gene match. The CDR3 region is CSAREAGGYEQFS. The CDR3 coding sequence is TGCAGTGCTAGGGAAGCGGGAGGCTATGAGCAGTTCTCC.

This clonotype was detected many times. The chain uses TRBV5-1 and TRBJ1-1; 7 nucleotides line up with TRBD1. With V trimmed by 7 bases and J by 0 bases, 6 bases remained unmatched. The CDR3 consists of 14 residues. Germline V CDR1 and CDR2: SGHRS, YFSETQ. This CDR3 is CASRGDSMNTEAFF. CDR3 sequence (DNA): TGCGCCAGCCGAGGGGACAGCATGAACACTGAAGCTTTCTTT.

This clonotype was detected only once. A much larger clone sits a single nucleotide away, making a read error possible. CDR3 in amino acids: CTSSLITGSQDGELFF. CDR3 nucleotide sequence: TGCACCAGCAGCTTGATAACGGGGTCCCAAGACGGGGAGCTGTTTTTT. The chain has TRBV5-1 and TRBJ2-2; possibly TRBD2 for D (5 bases). CDR3 size: 16 residues. Germline CDR1 SGHRS, CDR2 YFSETQ.

This clonotype was counted ten times or more. The chain joins TRBV12-3 or TRBV12-4 to TRBJ1-2; TRBD1 agrees at 7 bases. The CDR3 sequence is 15 residues long. With 3 bases clipped from V and 4 bases from J, the junction kept 8 bases outside the gene matches. The DNA for the CDR3 is TGTGCCAGCAGTTTGGGACAGCTAACGCTCTATGGCTACACCTTC. Its translation is CASSLGQLTLYGYTF.

The table lists this clonotype with a few counts. This may be a read error, as it is one base from a much larger clone. This rearrangement joins TRBV3-1 to TRBJ2-1; D gene uncertain. The CDR3 covers 13 residues. Germline assignment: CDR1 LGHDT and CDR2 YNNKEL (reference sequence). The CDR3 region has the DNA TGTGCCGGCAGCCAATCCCTCACCAATGAGCAGTTCTTC. This codes for CAGSQSLTNEQFF.

The chain joins TRBV24-1 to TRBJ2-3; D possibly corresponds to TRBD1 (6 bases). The V end was cut by 9 bases, the J end by 2 bases, with 14 bases between. The germline V gene encodes CDR1 KGHDR and CDR2 SFDVKD. The CDR3 contains 14 residues. CDR3 amino acids: CATGGWDNTDTQYF. The CDR3 region has the DNA TGTGCCACCGGTGGATGGGACAACACAGATACGCAGTATTTT.

About this clonotype itself: This clone may be a read error of a much larger clone one base away. The chain links TRBV4-1 to TRBJ2-1, with D possibly TRBD1 on 6 matching bases. The CDR3 is 14 amino acids. In germline, CDR1 is MGHRA, CDR2 YSYEKL. CDR3 amino acids: CASSRGQGYNEQSF. Written as DNA, the CDR3 is TGCGCCAGCAGCCGGGGGCAGGGCTACAATGAGCAGTCCTTC.

This clonotype was observed many times. This chain links TRBV5-6 with TRBJ2-3; no firm D call. Per the germline V gene, CDR1 is SGHDT and CDR2 is YYEEEE. The CDR3 totals 16 residues. Trimming removed 1 base from V and 4 bases from J, with 16 bases in between. The CDR3 coding sequence is TGTGCCAGCAGCTTGTGGGCTAACCCCCTCGCAGATACGCAGTATTTT. Encoded protein: CASSLWANPLADTQYF.

The chain has TRBV25-1 and TRBJ2-1; D is unclear. Trimming pared 7 bases from V and 12 bases from J, leaving 10 bases between. This CDR3 has 10 amino acids. Germline CDR1 reads MGHDK; CDR2 reads SYGVNS. CDR3 loop: CASTGDAQFF. CDR3 nucleotides: TGTGCCAGCACTGGTGACGCGCAGTTCTTC.

Regarding this clonotype: A single base separates this from a much larger clone, so it may be a read error. The chain recombines TRBV20-1 with TRBJ2-7; 8 nucleotides match TRBD1. This CDR3 is built from 15 residues. CDR1 and CDR2 from the germline V gene are DFQATT and SNEGSKA (reference sequence). The CDR3 coding sequence is TGCAGTGCTTCCGGGACAGGCTGGAGCTCCTACGAGCAGTGCTTC. Amino acid sequence: CSASGTGWSSYEQCF.

About this clonotype itself: Just one base apart from a much larger clone, this may be a read error. The chain joins TRBV29-1 to TRBJ2-3, with 13 bases matching TRBD2. The CDR3 totals 14 residues. CDR1 and CDR2 from the germline V gene are SQVTM and ANQGSEA. CDR3 loop: CCVDGLAGEYTQYF. CDR3 DNA: TGCTGCGTGGACGGACTAGCGGGAGAATATACGCAGTATTTT.

V and J are TRBV9 and TRBJ2-2; 9 nucleotides agree with TRBD2. CDR3 length: 18 residues. Germline V gene data show CDR1 as SGDLS and CDR2 as YYNGEE. V trimming: 1 base; J trimming: 3 bases; junction bases outside the gene matches: 10. CDR3 nucleotide sequence: TGTGCCAGCAGCGTAAACCCCCTATTAGCGGGAGACACCGGGGAGCTGTTTTTT. Its translation: CASSVNPLLAGDTGELFF.

This clonotype came up many times. V is TRBV6-6 and J is TRBJ2-5; D not certain. Trimming shortened V by 0 bases and J by 2 bases, and 4 bases separated the two germline ends. The CDR3 has 13 residues. Germline V lookup: CDR1 MNHNY, CDR2 SVGAGI (reference sequence). CDR3 region: CASSYSRQETQYF. The CDR3 nucleotides read TGTGCCAGCAGTTACTCGAGACAAGAGACCCAGTACTTC.

This clonotype was picked up many times. This rearrangement joins TRBV7-2 to TRBJ1-2; D is unclear. CDR3 length equals 17 residues. Germline lookup yields CDR1 SGHTA and CDR2 FQGNSA. V was cut by 4 bases and J by 4 bases, with 22 bases left in between. CDR3 loop: CASSYAASGATAYGYTF. In DNA form, the CDR3 reads TGTGCCAGCAGCTACGCCGCGTCTGGCGCGACGGCCTATGGCTACACCTTC.

This clonotype came up many times. The V and J genes are TRBV7-9 and TRBJ2-1, with D perhaps assigned TRBD1 or TRBD2 (5 bases each). Germline lookup yields CDR1 SEHNR and CDR2 FQNEAQ (reference sequence). V lost 3 bases and J 0 bases, leaving 12 bases between the germline ends. The CDR3 spans 16 residues. The CDR3 sequence is CASSLIWGSSYNEQFF. The CDR3 DNA follows: TGTGCCAGCAGCTTGATATGGGGGAGCTCCTACAATGAGCAGTTCTTC.